This T cell receptor (beta chain) was captured in a study of T-cell memory formation after mild COVID-19. The overall study: Largely donor-specific sequence clusters came from a couple of donors. Overall study results and limits: Clones which contracted sat mainly in CM and EM if CD4+, and in EMRA if CD8+.

Trimming left V 0 bases short and J 4 bases short, with 7 bases between. Germline loops: CDR1 MNHEY, CDR2 SVGAGI. The CDR3 spans 13 residues. TCRdb independently ran MiXCR on the 5' RACE reads; one entry per CDR3 protein. Among about 470,000 distinct CDR3 sequences listed, 18% were seen once. A word on this clonotype: Its target is not known.

The sequence was collected from an adult woman who had mild COVID-19 (a few samples of this study predate the infection). Cell type and time point are not known. The chain links TRBV6-5 to TRBJ2-7; no clear D. Sequencing used PBMCs or a T cell subset sorted from them (not recorded which). CDR3 nucleotides: TGTGCCAGCAGTTACTCGACAAGATACGAGCAGTACTTC. It translates to CASSYSTRYEQYF.